This TCR beta chain was sequenced in a study of CD8+CD57+ T cells in acquired aplastic anemia. Profiling that covered TCR beta VDJ and CDR3 relied on genomic DNA as its template. Via MiXCR, TCRdb re-called the reads, giving one row per CDR3 protein. The sample yields about 220,000 distinct CDR3 sequences, 34% seen once. The CDR3 sequence is 15 residues long. Trimming left V 0 bases short and J 4 bases short, with 13 bases between. Germline assignment: CDR1 SGHRS and CDR2 YFSETQ. This chain links TRBV5-1 with TRBJ1-2; no reliable D call. The receptor was derived from a human donor in good health, serving as a control. Sequencing was performed on sorted CD4+, CD8+, or CD8+CD57+ T cells (not recorded which) from PBMCs. CDR3 residues: CASSLEDGDPYGYTF. The CDR3 DNA reads TGCGCCAGCAGCTTGGAGGATGGGGATCCCTATGGCTACACCTTC.